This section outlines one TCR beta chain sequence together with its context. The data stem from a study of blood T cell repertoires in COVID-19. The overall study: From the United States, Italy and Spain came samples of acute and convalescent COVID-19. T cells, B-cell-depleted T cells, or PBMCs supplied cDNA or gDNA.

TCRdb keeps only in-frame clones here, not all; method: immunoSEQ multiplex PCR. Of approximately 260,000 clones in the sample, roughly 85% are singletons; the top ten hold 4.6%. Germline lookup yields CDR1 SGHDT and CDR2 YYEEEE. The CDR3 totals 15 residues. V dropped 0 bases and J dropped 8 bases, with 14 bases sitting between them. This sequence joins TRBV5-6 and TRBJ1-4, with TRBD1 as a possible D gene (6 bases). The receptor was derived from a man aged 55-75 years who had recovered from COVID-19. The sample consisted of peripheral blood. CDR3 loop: CASSLEGGSFEKLFF. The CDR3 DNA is TGTGCCAGCAGCTTGGAGGGGGGGAGTTTCGAAAAACTGTTTTTT.